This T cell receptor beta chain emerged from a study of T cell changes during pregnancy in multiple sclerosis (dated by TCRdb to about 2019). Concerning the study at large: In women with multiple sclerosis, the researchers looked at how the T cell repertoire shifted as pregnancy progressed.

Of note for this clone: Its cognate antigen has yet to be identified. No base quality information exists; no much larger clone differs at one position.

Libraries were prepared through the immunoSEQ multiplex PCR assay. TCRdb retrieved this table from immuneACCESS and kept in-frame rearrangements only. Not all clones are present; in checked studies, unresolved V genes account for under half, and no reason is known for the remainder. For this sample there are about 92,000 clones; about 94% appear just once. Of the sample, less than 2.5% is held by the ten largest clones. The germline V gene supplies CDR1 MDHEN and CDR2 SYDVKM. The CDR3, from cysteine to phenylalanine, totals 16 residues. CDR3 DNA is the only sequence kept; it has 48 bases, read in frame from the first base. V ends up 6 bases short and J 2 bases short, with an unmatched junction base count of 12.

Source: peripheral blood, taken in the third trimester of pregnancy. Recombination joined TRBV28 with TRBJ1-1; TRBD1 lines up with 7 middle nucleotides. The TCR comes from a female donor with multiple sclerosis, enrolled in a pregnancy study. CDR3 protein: CASSVRGAGGNTEAFF. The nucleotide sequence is TGTGCCAGCAGCGTTAGGGGGGCAGGGGGAAACACTGAAGCTTTCTTT.